Following are 8 T cell receptor beta chains from one sample sequenced in a study of early T cells in non-severe SARS-CoV-2 infection. MiXCR, run by TCRdb on the 5' RACE reads, gives a single entry per CDR3 protein. The data contain 80,000 or so distinct CDR3 sequences, 12% of them seen just once; the ten biggest clones take up roughly 3.6%. Sequencing input: whole blood. These receptors were collected from an adult who was a healthcare worker with PCR-confirmed SARS-CoV-2 infection or an uninfected control (not recorded which).

There are many counts of this clonotype. The chain uses TRBV20-1 and TRBJ2-3, with D unclear. The germline gives CDR1 DFQATT, CDR2 SNEGSKA (reference sequence). V dropped 3 bases and J dropped 0 bases, with 4 bases sitting between them. CDR3 length equals 12 residues. The CDR3 nucleotides read TGCAGTGCTAGCGGGAGCACAGATACGCAGTATTTT. Translated: CSASGSTDTQYF.

The chain links TRBV7-2 to TRBJ2-3; D might be TRBD2 (7 bases). Per germline, CDR1 SGHTA and CDR2 FQGNSA. The CDR3 has 14 residues. Trimming pared 5 bases from V and 5 bases from J, leaving 14 bases between. CDR3 amino acids: CASSLGGAEDTQYF. The CDR3 DNA sequence: TGTGCCAGCAGCCTGGGGGGGGCGGAAGATACGCAGTATTTT.

This clonotype was seen at least ten times. The J gene is TRBJ2-2, the V gene TRBV2; 7 positions match TRBD1. The junction had 8 bases not matched to a gene; V was cut back by 6 bases and J by 4 bases. Germline V gene data show CDR1 as SNHLY and CDR2 as FYNNEI. The CDR3 runs 15 residues. CDR3 amino acids: CASRSTGVVTGELFF. In DNA, the CDR3 is TGTGCCAGCAGGAGTACAGGGGTCGTCACCGGGGAGCTGTTTTTT.

In its sample, this clonotype was seen a few times. The gene calls are TRBV20-1 and TRBJ1-2; D possibly corresponds to TRBD1 (5 bases). The CDR3 sequence is 13 residues long. V lost 0 bases and J 8 bases, leaving 13 bases between the germline ends. The germline gives CDR1 DFQATT, CDR2 SNEGSKA (reference sequence). The CDR3 DNA is TGCAGTGCTAGAGACCTTGGACAAAGGGGCTACACCTTC. The encoded protein is CSARDLGQRGYTF.

There are many counts of this clonotype. This rearrangement joins TRBV30 to TRBJ2-6; D gene unclear. Germline lookup yields CDR1 GTSNPN and CDR2 SVGIG (reference sequence). This CDR3 comprises 12 residues. V was pared by 2 bases and J by 12 bases, with 11 bases between. CDR3 loop: CAWSFDPIVLTF. As DNA, the CDR3 is TGTGCCTGGAGTTTCGACCCTATCGTCCTGACTTTC.

The sample holds many counts of this clonotype. V usage is TRBV6-5 and J usage is TRBJ1-2, with D uncertain. The CDR3 is made up of 13 amino acids. Between the trimmed V and J ends, which lost 7 bases and 5 bases, there was a span of 14 bases. Germline-derived CDR1 and CDR2 are MNHEY and SVGAGI. The CDR3 nucleotides are TGTGCCAGCACCTTGGACTGGGGATATGGCTACACCTTC. Translated, it gives CASTLDWGYGYTF.

Worth noting for this clonotype: This may be a read error: a much more frequent sequence differs by one nucleotide. The chain joins TRBV18 to TRBJ1-2, with D possibly TRBD1 on 6 matching bases. CDR1 is KGHSH, CDR2 LQKENI, per germline. This CDR3 region has 13 residues. As DNA, the CDR3 is TGTGCCAGATCACCACGGGGGCTCTATGGCTACACCTTC. It translates to CARSPRGLYGYTF.

There are a few counts of this clonotype. The V call is TRBV18, the J call TRBJ2-7, with TRBD1 identical over 10 bases. Unmatched junction bases numbered 6, after V lost 1 base and J lost 3 bases. CDR3 size: 16 residues. CDR1 and CDR2 (germline): KGHSH, LQKENI. The CDR3 DNA sequence: TGTGCCAGCTCACCACAACCGACAGGGGGCGGCTACGAGCAGTACTTC. The encoded protein is CASSPQPTGGGYEQYF.